This TCR beta chain emerged from a study of T cells in Graves' hyperthyroidism and ophthalmopathy. RNA transcripts yielded amplified TCR beta CDR3 regions. HTBI primers drove first-round RT-PCR of the TCR CDR3. TCRdb independently ran MiXCR on the multiplex PCR reads; one entry per CDR3 protein. The sample contains under 750,000 distinct CDR3 sequences, around a sixth of which appear only once. The sample holds many counts of this clonotype. Its matching antigen is unknown. General study findings and limits: Most thyroid clonotypes expanded above 0.001 were also detected in blood.

Patients were aged 18 to 65, had disease duration under 2 months, and had newly diagnosed hyperthyroidism. PBMCs came from 10 ml fresh peripheral blood. The sequencing input was blood. The receptor's source is a woman between 45 and 60 years old with Graves' hyperthyroidism that later progressed to Graves' ophthalmopathy.

The CDR3 sequence: CSARDLAGAVADTQYF. CDR3 nucleotide sequence: TGCAGTGCTAGAGACTTAGCGGGGGCGGTTGCAGATACGCAGTATTTT. The gene calls are TRBV20-1 and TRBJ2-3, with 9 bases aligning to TRBD2. The germline V gene encodes CDR1 DFQATT and CDR2 SNEGSKA (reference sequence). Trimming took 0 bases from V and 4 from J; bases not matched to a gene: 8. The CDR3 consists of 16 residues.